Below, 16 T cell receptor beta chains from the same sample are listed, as sequenced in a study of cytomegalovirus exposure and HLA in healthy donors. PCR employed 60 Vbeta and 13 Jbeta primers. Assay: immunoSEQ multiplex PCR; the TCRdb copy retains only in-frame clones and omits some. Among 120,000 to 150,000 clones listed, roughly 80% were seen once. What was sequenced was PBMCs. The source is a man aged 35-49 years in good health and CMV-seropositive.

CDR3 bases: TGCGCCAGCAGTGCCGGGACTCTTGTAGAGACCCAGTACTTC. It translates to CASSAGTLVETQYF. The rearrangement joins TRBV5-1 to TRBJ2-5; tentative D call: TRBD2 (6 bases). This CDR3 is built from 14 residues. Germline V CDR1 and CDR2: SGHRS, YFSETQ. V dropped 5 bases and J dropped 4 bases, with 15 bases sitting between them.

The chain carries TRBV6-5 and TRBJ1-1; 7 bases are a match to TRBD1. The V segment lost 6 bases and the J segment 11 bases; nucleotides outside the gene matches: 6. This CDR3 comprises 11 residues. Germline-derived CDR1 and CDR2 are MNHEY and SVGAGI. The CDR3 is CASRATGAAFF. The CDR3 DNA is TGTGCCAGCAGGGCCACAGGGGCGGCTTTCTTT.

This clone was observed a handful of times. The rearrangement joins TRBV19 to TRBJ2-7, with 11 bases that match TRBD1. After removal of 5 bases from V and 5 bases from J, the junction contained 5 bases not matched to a gene. The V gene's germline CDR1 is LNHDA and CDR2 SQIVND (reference sequence). This CDR3 is built from 14 residues. The CDR3 region has the DNA TGTGCCAGTAGTTTCCGGACAGGGGGCCACGAGCAGTACTTC. Protein sequence: CASSFRTGGHEQYF.

The chain employs TRBV14 and TRBJ2-3; 7 nucleotides match TRBD1. The CDR3 has 19 amino acids. J was trimmed by 1 base and V by 0 bases; bases with no gene match: 13. CDR1 SGHDN and CDR2 FVKESK come from the germline V gene. In DNA form, the CDR3 reads TGTGCCAGCAGCCAAGATGGGCACAGGGGTAGGACTGGCACAGATACGCAGTATTTT. Its protein is CASSQDGHRGRTGTDTQYF.

This sequence joins TRBV7-6 and TRBJ2-7, with 9 bases that match TRBD1. The V segment lost 7 bases and the J segment 6 bases; nucleotides outside the gene matches: 10. The germline CDR1 and CDR2 sequences are SGHVS and FNYEAQ. CDR3 length equals 14 residues. This CDR3 reads CASKVGTGNREQYF. The CDR3 DNA reads as TGTGCCAGCAAGGTCGGGACAGGGAACCGCGAGCAGTACTTC.

This clone was seen a few times. The genes are TRBV4-3 and TRBJ2-2; 12 nucleotides match TRBD2. The CDR3 length is 16 residues. CDR1 LGHNA and CDR2 YSLEER come from the germline V gene. Trimming cost V 2 bases and J 7 bases; bases outside gene matches: 5. The CDR3 DNA reads TGCGCCAGCAGCCAATACAGACTAGCGGGAGACGGGGAGCTGTTTTTT. Its translation: CASSQYRLAGDGELFF.

The chain is built from TRBV19 and TRBJ2-7; D is uncertain. This CDR3 has 15 amino acids. Looked up from germline, CDR1 is LNHDA and CDR2 is SQIVND (reference sequence). V dropped 6 bases and J dropped 4 bases, with 19 bases sitting between them. The CDR3 region is CASSTKKLTRYEQYF. In nucleotides, the CDR3 is TGTGCCAGTAGCACCAAAAAACTGACACGGTACGAGCAGTACTTC.

This clone was recorded once. This sequence joins TRBV7-9 and TRBJ1-1; TRBD1 is a possible D gene (6 bases). CDR1 is SEHNR and CDR2 is FQNEAQ in the germline V gene (reference sequence). V shed 8 bases and J shed 3 bases, with 19 bases lying between them. This CDR3 has 15 residues. CDR3 loop: CASRKGGAWDTEAFF. CDR3 coding DNA: TGTGCCAGCCGCAAAGGGGGGGCCTGGGACACTGAAGCTTTCTTT.

V is TRBV13 and J is TRBJ1-2; D perhaps matches TRBD1 (6 bases). The CDR3 loop spans 14 amino acids. V was trimmed by 3 bases and J by 8 bases, leaving 16 bases between them. The germline V gene has CDR1 PRHDT and CDR2 FYEKMQ (reference sequence). CDR3 sequence (DNA): TGTGCCAGCAGCTTCAGGACAGAAACTCTCGGCTACACCTTC. Protein product: CASSFRTETLGYTF.

The chain uses TRBV30 and TRBJ1-2; TRBD1 matches at 7 bases. Germline V lookup: CDR1 GTSNPN, CDR2 SVGIG (reference sequence). The J segment lost 2 bases and the V segment lost 3 bases, leaving 3 bases of the junction unmatched. The CDR3 runs to 13 residues. The CDR3: CAWRRDSNYGYTF. As DNA, the CDR3 is TGTGCCTGGAGGAGGGACAGCAACTATGGCTACACCTTC.

The CDR3 DNA is TGTGCCAGCAGTCCCTCCCGGGCCCGCGGGGATGAGCAGTTCTTC. Protein: CASSPSRARGDEQFF. The chain combines TRBV27 with TRBJ2-1; D may be TRBD2 (6 bases). The CDR3 loop spans 15 amino acids. Trimming removed 5 bases from V and 8 bases from J, with 19 bases in between. CDR1 and CDR2 from the germline V gene are MNHEY and SMNVEV (reference sequence).

The chain uses TRBV27 and TRBJ2-7; D uncertain. The CDR3 length is 15 residues. V was shortened by 3 bases and J by 11 bases, with 23 bases between the two germline ends. Germline CDR1 and CDR2: MNHEY and SMNVEV (reference sequence). The CDR3 protein is CASSFTIVLVWSKYF. DNA for the CDR3: TGTGCCAGCAGTTTTACCATAGTTCTCGTCTGGTCGAAGTACTTC.

V and J are TRBV6-1 and TRBJ2-1; the match to TRBD1 covers 7 bases. The CDR3 length is 13 residues. After removal of 2 bases from V and 13 bases from J, the junction contained 8 bases not matched to a gene. Germline CDR1 is MNHNS and CDR2 is SASEGT. For the CDR3, the DNA is TGTGCCAGCAGTGAACTATCTAGGGACAGACAGTTCTTC. This gives the protein CASSELSRDRQFF.

The chain uses TRBV6-5 and TRBJ2-7, with TRBD2 as a possible D gene (7 bases). CDR3 length equals 16 residues. Germline V gives CDR1 MNHEY, CDR2 SVGAGI. Deletions cut 0 bases from V and 3 bases from J, with 15 bases between. The chain's CDR3 is CASSYSRGALGYEQYF. CDR3 nucleotides: TGTGCCAGCAGTTACTCTCGGGGGGCCTTGGGCTACGAGCAGTACTTC.

The J gene is TRBJ2-7, the V gene TRBV5-1, with 8 bases aligning to TRBD1. Trimming at V came to 4 bases and at J to 6 bases, leaving 9 bases not matched to a gene. Per the germline V gene, CDR1 is SGHRS and CDR2 is YFSETQ. CDR3 length: 14 residues. The CDR3 protein is CASSRRQGLGEQYF. CDR3 in DNA: TGCGCCAGCAGCCGTCGACAGGGGCTTGGCGAGCAGTACTTC.

Notes on this clone: An end of the junction differs from the germline gene, which may be a read error. V usage is TRBV6-4 and J usage is TRBJ2-7; possibly TRBD2 for D (5 bases). Germline V gene lookup returns CDR1 MRHNA and CDR2 SNTAGT. This CDR3 spans 9 amino acids. The CDR3 nucleotides read TGTGCCAGCAGTGACGGAGGTCCCTTC. Amino acid sequence: CASSDGGPF.